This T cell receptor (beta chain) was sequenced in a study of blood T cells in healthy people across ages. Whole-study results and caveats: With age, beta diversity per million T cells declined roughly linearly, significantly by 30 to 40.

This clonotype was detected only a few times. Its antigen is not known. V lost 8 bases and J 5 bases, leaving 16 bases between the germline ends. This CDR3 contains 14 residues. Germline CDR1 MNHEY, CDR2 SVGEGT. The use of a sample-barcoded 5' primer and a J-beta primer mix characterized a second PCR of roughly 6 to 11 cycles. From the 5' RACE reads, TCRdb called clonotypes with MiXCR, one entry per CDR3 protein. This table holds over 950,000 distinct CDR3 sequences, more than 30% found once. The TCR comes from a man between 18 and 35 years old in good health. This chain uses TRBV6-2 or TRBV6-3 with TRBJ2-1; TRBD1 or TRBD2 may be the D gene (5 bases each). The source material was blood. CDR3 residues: CASAWSEGHNEQFF. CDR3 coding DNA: TGTGCCAGCGCCTGGTCTGAGGGACACAATGAGCAGTTCTTC.